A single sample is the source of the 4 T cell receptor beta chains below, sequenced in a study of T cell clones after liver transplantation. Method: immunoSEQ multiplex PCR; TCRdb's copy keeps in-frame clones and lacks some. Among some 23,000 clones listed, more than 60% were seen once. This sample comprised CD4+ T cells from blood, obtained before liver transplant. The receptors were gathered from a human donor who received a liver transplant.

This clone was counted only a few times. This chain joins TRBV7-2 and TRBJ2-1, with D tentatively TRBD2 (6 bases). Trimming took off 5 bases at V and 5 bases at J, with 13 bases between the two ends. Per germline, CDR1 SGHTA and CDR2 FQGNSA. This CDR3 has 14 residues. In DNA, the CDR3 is TGTGCCAGCAGCGACGGGACTTCTAACAATGAGCAGTTCTTC. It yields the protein CASSDGTSNNEQFF.

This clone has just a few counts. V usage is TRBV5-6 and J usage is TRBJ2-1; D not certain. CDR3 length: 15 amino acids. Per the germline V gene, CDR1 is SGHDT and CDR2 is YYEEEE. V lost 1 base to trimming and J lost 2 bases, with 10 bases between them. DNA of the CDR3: TGTGCCAGCAGCTTGTTATTAACCACCTACAATGAGCAGTTCTTC. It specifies CASSLLLTTYNEQFF.

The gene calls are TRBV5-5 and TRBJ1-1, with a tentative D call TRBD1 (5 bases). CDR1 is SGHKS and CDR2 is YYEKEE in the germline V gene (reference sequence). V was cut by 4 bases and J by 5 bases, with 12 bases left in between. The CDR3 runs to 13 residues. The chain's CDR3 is CASSRGTATEAFF. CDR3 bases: TGTGCCAGCAGCCGCGGGACGGCAACTGAAGCTTTCTTT. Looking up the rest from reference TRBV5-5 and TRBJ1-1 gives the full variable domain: DAGVTQSPTHLIKTRGQQVTLRCSPISGHKSVSWYQQVLGQGPQFIFQYYEKEERGRGNFPDRFSARQFPNYSSELNVNALLLGDSALYLCASSRGTATEAFFGQGTRLTVV.

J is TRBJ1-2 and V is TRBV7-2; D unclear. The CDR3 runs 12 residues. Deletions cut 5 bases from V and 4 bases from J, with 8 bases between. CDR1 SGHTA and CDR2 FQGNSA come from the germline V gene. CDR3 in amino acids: CASSTNSYGYTF. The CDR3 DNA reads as TGTGCCAGCAGCACGAACTCCTATGGCTACACCTTC.